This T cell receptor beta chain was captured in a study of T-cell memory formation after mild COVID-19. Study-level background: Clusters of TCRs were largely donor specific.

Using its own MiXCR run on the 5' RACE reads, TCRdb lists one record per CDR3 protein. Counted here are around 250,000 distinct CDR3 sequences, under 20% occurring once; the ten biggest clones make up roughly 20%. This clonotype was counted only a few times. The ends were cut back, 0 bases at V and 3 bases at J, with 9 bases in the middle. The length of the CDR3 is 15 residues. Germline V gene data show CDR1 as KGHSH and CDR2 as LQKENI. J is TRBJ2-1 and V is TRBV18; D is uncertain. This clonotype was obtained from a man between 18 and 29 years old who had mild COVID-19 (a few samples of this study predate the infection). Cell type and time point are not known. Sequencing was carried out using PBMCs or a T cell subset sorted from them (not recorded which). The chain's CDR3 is CASSPPMGFYNEQFF. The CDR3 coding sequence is TGTGCCAGCTCACCACCGATGGGCTTCTACAATGAGCAGTTCTTC.